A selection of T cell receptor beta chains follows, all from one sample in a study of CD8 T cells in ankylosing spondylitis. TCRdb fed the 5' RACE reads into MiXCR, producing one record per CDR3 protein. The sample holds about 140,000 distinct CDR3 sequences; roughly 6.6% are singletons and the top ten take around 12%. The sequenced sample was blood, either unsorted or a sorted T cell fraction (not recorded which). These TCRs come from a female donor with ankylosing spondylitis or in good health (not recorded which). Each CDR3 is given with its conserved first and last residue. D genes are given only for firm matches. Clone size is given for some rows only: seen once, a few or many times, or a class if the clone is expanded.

CDR3: CSARDQEGQRPYGYTF
DNA: TGCAGTGCTAGAGATCAGGAAGGACAGAGGCCCTATGGCTACACCTTC
D: -
J: TRBJ1-2
size: many
V: TRBV20-1

CDR3: CASSRQGSSYEQYF
DNA: TGTGCCAGCAGCAGACAGGGAAGCTCCTACGAGCAGTACTTC
D: TRBD1
J: TRBJ2-7
size: many
V: TRBV12-3/TRBV12-4

CDR3: CASSLGAGANTDTQYF
DNA: TGCGCCAGCAGCTTGGGGGCAGGGGCGAACACAGATACGCAGTATTTT
D: -
J: TRBJ2-3
size: many
V: TRBV5-1

CDR3: CSARDNAEQFF
DNA: TGCAGTGCTAGAGATAATGCTGAGCAGTTCTTC
D: -
J: TRBJ2-1
size: many
V: TRBV20-1

CDR3: CSASQSHQGTNTGELFF
DNA: TGCAGTGCTAGTCAAAGCCACCAGGGGACGAACACCGGGGAGCTGTTTTTT
D: -
J: TRBJ2-2
size: many
V: TRBV20-1

CDR3: CSARAGHSTDTQYF
DNA: TGCAGTGCTAGAGCGGGCCACAGCACAGATACGCAGTATTTT
D: -
J: TRBJ2-3
size: many
V: TRBV20-1

CDR3: CASLKGLDNTEAFF
DNA: TGTGCCAGTTTGAAGGGGCTGGATAACACTGAAGCTTTCTTT
D: -
J: TRBJ1-1
size: many
V: TRBV9

CDR3: CASSLAGQRSTDTQYF
DNA: TGTGCCAGCAGCTTAGCGGGACAACGTAGCACAGATACGCAGTATTTT
D: -
J: TRBJ2-3
size: few
V: TRBV7-2

CDR3: CASSGGLLLLAANEKLFF
DNA: TGTGCCAGCAGCGGAGGTTTATTGCTGCTCGCGGCTAATGAAAAACTGTTTTTT
D: -
J: TRBJ1-4
size: many
V: TRBV11-1

CDR3: CASSLGGQGVADTQYF
DNA: TGTGCCAGCAGCTTAGGGGGACAGGGTGTGGCAGATACGCAGTATTTT
D: TRBD1
J: TRBJ2-3
size: many
V: TRBV7-2

CDR3: CASSAQGARNYGYTF
DNA: TGTGCCAGCAGCGCCCAGGGGGCGCGAAACTATGGCTACACCTTC
D: TRBD1
J: TRBJ1-2
size: many
V: TRBV7-3

CDR3: CASSPEPRHTEAFF
DNA: TGCGCCAGCAGCCCCGAACCGAGGCACACTGAAGCTTTCTTT
D: -
J: TRBJ1-1
size: many
V: TRBV5-1

CDR3: CASSPEGVETQYF
DNA: TGTGCCAGCAGTCCTGAGGGGGTCGAGACCCAGTACTTC
D: -
J: TRBJ2-5
size: many
V: TRBV27

CDR3: CASSYIPGAKVEETQYF
DNA: TGTGCCAGCAGCTACATACCGGGGGCCAAGGTAGAAGAGACCCAGTACTTC
D: -
J: TRBJ2-5
size: many
V: TRBV5-6

CDR3: CASSLASEREKLFF
DNA: TGTGCCAGCAGCTTGGCGTCTGAAAGGGAAAAACTGTTTTTT
D: -
J: TRBJ1-4
size: many
V: TRBV5-4

CDR3: CASSPQGGIGEKLFF
DNA: TGTGCCAGCAGTCCACAGGGAGGAATAGGAGAAAAACTGTTTTTT
D: -
J: TRBJ1-4
size: few
V: TRBV12-3/TRBV12-4

CDR3: CASNSLAGTYNEQFF
DNA: TGCGCCAGCAACTCGCTAGCGGGGACTTACAATGAGCAGTTCTTC
D: TRBD2
J: TRBJ2-1
size: many
V: TRBV5-1

CDR3: CSARKAGDYQETQYF
DNA: TGCAGTGCGCGAAAGGCCGGGGACTACCAAGAGACCCAGTACTTC
D: -
J: TRBJ2-5
size: many
V: TRBV20-1

CDR3: CASSLDRSSYNEQFF
DNA: TGTGCCAGCAGCTTAGACAGAAGCTCCTACAATGAGCAGTTCTTC
D: -
J: TRBJ2-1
size: many
V: TRBV7-2

CDR3: CSVVSLEPYEQYF
DNA: TGCAGCGTTGTGTCGCTTGAACCCTACGAGCAGTACTTC
D: -
J: TRBJ2-7
size: many
V: TRBV29-1

CDR3: CASRPRGDESSGANVLTF
DNA: TGCGCCAGCAGGCCCCGGGGCGACGAGAGCTCTGGGGCCAACGTCCTGACTTTC
D: -
J: TRBJ2-6
size: -
V: TRBV5-1

CDR3: CASSPPRWPRDDEQFF
DNA: TGTGCCAGCAGCCCGCCCCGGTGGCCAAGGGACGATGAGCAGTTCTTC
D: -
J: TRBJ2-1
size: many
V: TRBV11-2

CDR3: CASSEGRGGNTEAFF
DNA: TGTGCCAGCAGCGAGGGCAGGGGTGGGAACACTGAAGCTTTCTTT
D: -
J: TRBJ1-1
size: many
V: TRBV9

CDR3: CASSLAIVVAEQETQYF
DNA: TGCGCCAGCAGCTTGGCCATTGTAGTAGCGGAACAAGAGACCCAGTACTTC
D: -
J: TRBJ2-5
size: many
V: TRBV5-1

CDR3: CSVTPGVGGTEAFF
DNA: TGCAGTGTTACCCCCGGGGTAGGGGGTACTGAAGCTTTCTTT
D: -
J: TRBJ1-1
size: many
V: TRBV20-1

CDR3: CASSLEGDGNTIYF
DNA: TGTGCCAGCAGCTTAGAAGGAGATGGAAACACCATATATTTT
D: -
J: TRBJ1-3
size: -
V: TRBV11-2

CDR3: CSARGFLAGAYEQYF
DNA: TGCAGTGCTAGAGGTTTTTTAGCGGGGGCCTACGAGCAGTACTTC
D: TRBD2
J: TRBJ2-7
size: many
V: TRBV20-1

CDR3: CASSLGWQGDTQYF
DNA: TGTGCCAGCAGCTTGGGCTGGCAGGGAGATACGCAGTATTTT
D: -
J: TRBJ2-3
size: many
V: TRBV5-5

CDR3: CASSVEGPQIGGYTF
DNA: TGTGCCAGCAGCGTAGAGGGGCCCCAAATTGGGGGCTACACCTTC
D: -
J: TRBJ1-2
size: many
V: TRBV9

CDR3: CASSPGGPAEDEQYF
DNA: TGCGCCAGCAGCCCCGGGGGGCCCGCCGAAGACGAGCAGTACTTC
D: -
J: TRBJ2-7
size: many
V: TRBV5-1

CDR3: CASSPVTGTGDYGYTF
DNA: TGTGCCAGCTCACCAGTGACCGGGACAGGAGACTATGGCTACACCTTC
D: TRBD1
J: TRBJ1-2
size: few
V: TRBV18

CDR3: CASSSNSGGATDTQYF
DNA: TGTGCCAGCAGCTCTAATAGCGGGGGGGCCACAGATACGCAGTATTTT
D: TRBD2
J: TRBJ2-3
size: few
V: TRBV7-9

CDR3: CASSGQGRDTIYF
DNA: TGTGCCAGCAGCGGACAGGGGAGGGACACCATATATTTT
D: TRBD1
J: TRBJ1-3
size: many
V: TRBV6-1

CDR3: CASSWRVGNTDTQYF
DNA: TGTGCCAGCAGTTGGAGGGTGGGGAACACAGATACGCAGTATTTT
D: -
J: TRBJ2-3
size: many
V: TRBV6-5

CDR3: CSASQSGNQPQHF
DNA: TGCAGTGCTAGTCAGTCCGGCAATCAGCCCCAGCATTTT
D: -
J: TRBJ1-5
size: many
V: TRBV20-1

CDR3: CASSQERIDTQYF
DNA: TGTGCCAGCAGCCAAGAGAGAATAGATACGCAGTATTTT
D: -
J: TRBJ2-3
size: many
V: TRBV3-1

CDR3: CATGGTSGAHRETQYF
DNA: TGTGCCACCGGAGGGACTAGCGGGGCGCATCGGGAGACCCAGTACTTC
D: TRBD2
J: TRBJ2-5
size: -
V: TRBV24-1

CDR3: CASSPHRPDRVRANEQFF
DNA: TGTGCCAGCAGCCCTCACCGCCCGGACAGGGTAAGGGCTAATGAGCAGTTCTTC
D: TRBD1
J: TRBJ2-1
size: few
V: TRBV11-2

CDR3: CASSQNTDTQYF
DNA: TGTGCCAGCAGCCAAAACACAGATACGCAGTATTTT
D: -
J: TRBJ2-3
size: many
V: TRBV7-2

CDR3: CATSDSRTGTANEQFF
DNA: TGTGCCACCAGTGATTCACGAACCGGGACAGCCAATGAGCAGTTCTTC
D: TRBD1
J: TRBJ2-1
size: many
V: TRBV24-1

CDR3: CSAPDLTGSYGYTF
DNA: TGCAGTGCCCCAGACCTGACAGGGTCCTATGGCTACACCTTC
D: TRBD1
J: TRBJ1-2
size: -
V: TRBV20-1

CDR3: CASSHNPQGYNSPLHF
DNA: TGTGCCAGCAGCCATAACCCACAGGGGTATAATTCACCCCTCCACTTT
D: TRBD1
J: TRBJ1-6
size: many
V: TRBV3-1

CDR3: CATQAGGSLVKTQYF
DNA: TGTGCCACGCAAGCGGGGGGCTCCCTAGTGAAGACCCAGTACTTC
D: TRBD2
J: TRBJ2-5
size: few
V: TRBV6-1

CDR3: CASSSGTSGYNEQFF
DNA: TGTGCCAGCAGTTCCGGGACTAGCGGCTACAATGAGCAGTTCTTC
D: TRBD2
J: TRBJ2-1
size: many
V: TRBV6-5

CDR3: CSVGTGTSLVNEQFF
DNA: TGCAGCGTTGGAACCGGGACTAGCCTTGTCAATGAGCAGTTCTTC
D: TRBD2
J: TRBJ2-1
size: many
V: TRBV29-1

CDR3: CASSPGGARTDTQYF
DNA: TGTGCCAGCAGTCCGGGGGGCGCCCGCACAGATACGCAGTATTTT
D: -
J: TRBJ2-3
size: many
V: TRBV12-3/TRBV12-4

CDR3: CASSYTLTGIYEQYF
DNA: TGTGCCAGCAGTTATACTTTGACAGGAATCTACGAGCAGTACTTC
D: -
J: TRBJ2-7
size: many
V: TRBV27

CDR3: CFARDRSGGAGELFF
DNA: TGCTTTGCTAGAGATCGTAGCGGGGGGGCCGGGGAGCTGTTTTTT
D: TRBD2
J: TRBJ2-2
size: -
V: TRBV20-1

CDR3: CSANPITSWGSPLHF
DNA: TGCAGTGCTAACCCCATTACTAGTTGGGGTTCACCCCTCCACTTT
D: -
J: TRBJ1-6
size: many
V: TRBV20-1

CDR3: CASGRGTNWGVYGYTF
DNA: TGTGCCAGCGGGAGGGGGACGAACTGGGGGGTCTATGGCTACACCTTC
D: -
J: TRBJ1-2
size: many
V: TRBV27

CDR3: CASSLSGTEETQYF
DNA: TGTGCCAGCAGCCTGTCCGGGACAGAAGAGACCCAGTACTTC
D: TRBD1
J: TRBJ2-5
size: many
V: TRBV5-6

CDR3: CASSRGLAESNEQFF
DNA: TGTGCCAGCAGCCGGGGACTAGCGGAGTCCAATGAGCAGTTCTTC
D: TRBD2
J: TRBJ2-1
size: many
V: TRBV4-2

CDR3: CAISLARLAGSFTDTQYF
DNA: TGTGCCATCAGTTTAGCGCGGTTAGCGGGGAGTTTCACAGATACGCAGTATTTT
D: TRBD2
J: TRBJ2-3
size: few
V: TRBV12-3/TRBV12-4

CDR3: CSASSVSGNQPQHF
DNA: TGCAGTGCAAGCTCGGTGAGTGGCAATCAGCCCCAGCATTTT
D: -
J: TRBJ1-5
size: few
V: TRBV20-1

CDR3: CSARDEGAGTGELFF
DNA: TGCAGTGCTAGAGATGAGGGGGCAGGCACCGGGGAGCTGTTTTTT
D: TRBD1
J: TRBJ2-2
size: many
V: TRBV20-1